This paragraph reports one TCR beta chain. Researchers prepared the TCRbeta library using unique molecular identifiers, the study reports. TCRdb itself ran the PCR reads through MiXCR, one entry per CDR3 protein. The sample lists about 540,000 distinct CDR3 sequences, approximately 20% occurring once. These data are taken from a study of T-cell reconstitution after alpha-beta-depleted transplantation in children. The clonotype was recovered from a human donor who donated a stem cell graft to a child with acute lymphoblastic leukemia. The sample in question was PBMCs from the stem cell graft donor, obtained from the stem cell graft.

The CDR3 loop is CSGTGTSGPENSYEQYF. Here the CDR3 DNA reads TGCAGTGGGACCGGGACTAGCGGCCCCGAGAACTCCTACGAGCAGTACTTC. The gene calls are TRBV20-1 and TRBJ2-7; 11 bases fit TRBD2. J was trimmed by 0 bases and V by 7 bases; bases with no gene match: 14. Germline CDR1 and CDR2: DFQATT and SNEGSKA (reference sequence). This CDR3 contains 17 residues.